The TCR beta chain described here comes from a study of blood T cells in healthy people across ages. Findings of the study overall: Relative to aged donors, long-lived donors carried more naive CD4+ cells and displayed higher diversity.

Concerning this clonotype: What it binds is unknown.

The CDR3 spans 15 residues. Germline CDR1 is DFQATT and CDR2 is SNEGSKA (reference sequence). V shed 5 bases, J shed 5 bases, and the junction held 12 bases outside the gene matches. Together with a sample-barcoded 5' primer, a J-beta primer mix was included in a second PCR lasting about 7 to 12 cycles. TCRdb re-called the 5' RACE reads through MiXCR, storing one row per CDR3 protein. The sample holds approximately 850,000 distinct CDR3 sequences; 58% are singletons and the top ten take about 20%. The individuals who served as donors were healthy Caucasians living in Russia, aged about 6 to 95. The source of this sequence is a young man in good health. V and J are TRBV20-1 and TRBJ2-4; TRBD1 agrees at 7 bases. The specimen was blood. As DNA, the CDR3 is TGCAGTGCTCAACCCCCGACAGGGACCCAAAACATTCAGTACTTC. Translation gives CSAQPPTGTQNIQYF.